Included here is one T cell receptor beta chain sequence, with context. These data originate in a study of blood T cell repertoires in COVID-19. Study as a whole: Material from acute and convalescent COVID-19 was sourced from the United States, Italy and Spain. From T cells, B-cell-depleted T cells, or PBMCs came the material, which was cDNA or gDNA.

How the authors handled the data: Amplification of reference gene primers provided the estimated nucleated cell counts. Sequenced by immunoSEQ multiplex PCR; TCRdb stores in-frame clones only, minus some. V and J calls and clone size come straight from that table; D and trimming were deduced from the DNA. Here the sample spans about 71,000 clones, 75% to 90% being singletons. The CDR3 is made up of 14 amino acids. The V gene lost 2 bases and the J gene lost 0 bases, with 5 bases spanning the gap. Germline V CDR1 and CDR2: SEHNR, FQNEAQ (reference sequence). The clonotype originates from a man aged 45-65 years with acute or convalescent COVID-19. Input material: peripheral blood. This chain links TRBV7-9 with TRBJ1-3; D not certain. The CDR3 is CASSLPISGNTIYF. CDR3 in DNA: TGTGCCAGCAGCTTACCAATCTCTGGAAACACCATATATTTT.